This entry describes one T cell receptor beta chain. This specimen comes from a study of tumor and adjacent non-tumor tissue in lung cancer. The CDR3 runs 15 residues. J was trimmed by 7 bases and V by 5 bases; bases with no gene match: 12. This sample's RNA came from whole unsorted tissue. The normal lung tissue was taken more than 3 cm from the tumor edge. Between August and November 2014, newly diagnosed, chemotherapy-naive lung cancer patients underwent thoracic surgery in China. A modified ARM-PCR protocol with three rounds of nested PCR amplified TCRbeta. TCRdb re-derived calls from the multiplex PCR reads in MiXCR, one entry per CDR3 protein. The data hold fewer than 100,000 distinct CDR3 sequences, with around three quarters observed a single time.

This clonotype originated in a woman aged 45-65 years with non-small cell lung cancer. Sequences were obtained from distant non-tumor lung tissue. The V call is TRBV12-3 or TRBV12-4, the J call TRBJ1-1; 8 nucleotides match TRBD1. DNA for the CDR3: TGTGCCAGCAGTCTCCGACAGGGGCAGAACGATGAAGCTTTCTTT. It encodes CASSLRQGQNDEAFF.